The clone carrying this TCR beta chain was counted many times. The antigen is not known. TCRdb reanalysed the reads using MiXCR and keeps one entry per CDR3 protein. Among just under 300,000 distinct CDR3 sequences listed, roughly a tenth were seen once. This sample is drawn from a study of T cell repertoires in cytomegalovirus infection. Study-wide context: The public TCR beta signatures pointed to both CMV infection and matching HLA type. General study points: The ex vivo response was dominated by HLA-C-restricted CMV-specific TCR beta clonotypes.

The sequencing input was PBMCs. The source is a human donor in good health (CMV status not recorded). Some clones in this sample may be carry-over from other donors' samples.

The CDR3 protein is CSVEGTANYEQYF. The CDR3 nucleotides read TGCAGCGTTGAAGGGACAGCCAACTACGAGCAGTACTTC. The chain is built from TRBV29-1 and TRBJ2-7; weak D call: TRBD1 (6 bases). Germline assignment: CDR1 SQVTM and CDR2 ANQGSEA. V was shortened by 1 base and J by 3 bases, with 10 bases between the two germline ends. The CDR3 spans 13 residues.